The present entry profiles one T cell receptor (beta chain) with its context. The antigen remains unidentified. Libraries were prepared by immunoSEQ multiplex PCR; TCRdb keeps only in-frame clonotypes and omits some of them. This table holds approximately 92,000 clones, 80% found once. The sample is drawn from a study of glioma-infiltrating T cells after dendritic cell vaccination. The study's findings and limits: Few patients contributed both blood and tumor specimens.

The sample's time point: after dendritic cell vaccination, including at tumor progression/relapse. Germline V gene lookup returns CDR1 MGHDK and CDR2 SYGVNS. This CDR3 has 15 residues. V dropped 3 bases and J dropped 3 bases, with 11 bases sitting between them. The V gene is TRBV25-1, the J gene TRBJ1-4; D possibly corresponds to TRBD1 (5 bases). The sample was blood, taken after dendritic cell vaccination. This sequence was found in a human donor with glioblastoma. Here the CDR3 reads CASSDSKGSNEKLFF. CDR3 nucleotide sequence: TGTGCCAGCAGTGACAGTAAGGGGTCTAATGAAAAACTGTTTTTT.